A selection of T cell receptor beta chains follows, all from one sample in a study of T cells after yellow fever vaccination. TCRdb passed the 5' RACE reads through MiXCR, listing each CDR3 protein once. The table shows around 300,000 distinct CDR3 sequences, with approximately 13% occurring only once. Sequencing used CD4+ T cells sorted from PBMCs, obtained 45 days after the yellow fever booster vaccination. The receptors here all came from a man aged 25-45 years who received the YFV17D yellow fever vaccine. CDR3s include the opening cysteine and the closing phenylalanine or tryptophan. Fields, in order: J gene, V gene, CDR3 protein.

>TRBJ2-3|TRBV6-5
CASSYREGSIPYF
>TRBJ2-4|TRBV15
CATSRDGGAKNIQYF
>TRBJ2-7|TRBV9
CASSEGGFGSGSYEQYF
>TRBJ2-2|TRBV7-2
CASKSGTSGELFF
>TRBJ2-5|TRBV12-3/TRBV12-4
CASSWQGREWETQYF
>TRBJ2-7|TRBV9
CASSVSGGSSYEQYF
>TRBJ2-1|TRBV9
CASSVAGTGTSAYNEQFF
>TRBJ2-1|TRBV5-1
CASSRSLAGGVYNEQFF
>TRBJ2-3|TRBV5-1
CASVLGRSQGPQYF
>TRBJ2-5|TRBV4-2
CASSQETSGETQYF
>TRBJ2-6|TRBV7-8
CASSNRDRDLSGANVLTF
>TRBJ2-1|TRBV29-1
CSVKVYNEQFF
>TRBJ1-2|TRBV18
CASSPQSYGYTF
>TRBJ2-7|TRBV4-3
CASSQGSALGEQYF
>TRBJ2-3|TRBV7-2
CASSVQGYADTQYF
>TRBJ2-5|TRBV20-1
CSARSGGETQYF
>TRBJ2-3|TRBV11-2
CASSLQTAYTQYF
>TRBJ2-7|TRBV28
CASSFSRRPVGQYF
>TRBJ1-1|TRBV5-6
CASSIPGNSAFF
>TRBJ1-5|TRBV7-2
CASTISGGNQPQHF
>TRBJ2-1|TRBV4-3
CASSQGLVTNEQFF
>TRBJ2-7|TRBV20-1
CSARGQPLGEQYF
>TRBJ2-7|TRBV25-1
CASSDSGTGAYEQYF
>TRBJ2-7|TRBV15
CATSRDVSAVPLGAYEQYF
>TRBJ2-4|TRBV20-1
CSASLSTSGEGIQYF
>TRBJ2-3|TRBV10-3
CAISPTGPSTDTQYF
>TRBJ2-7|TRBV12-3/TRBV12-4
CASKIAGVGYEQYF
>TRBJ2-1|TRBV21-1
CASSKVRGRASEQFF
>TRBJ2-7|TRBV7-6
CASSLVPAGGPGEQYF
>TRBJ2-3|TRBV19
CASSAPGLAGETDTQYF
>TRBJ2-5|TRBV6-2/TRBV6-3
CASNNLLADQETQYF
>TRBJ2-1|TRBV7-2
CASSLAGAAQFF